This T cell receptor (beta chain) was recorded in a study of cytomegalovirus exposure and HLA in healthy donors. Worth noting for this clone: Its specificity is unknown.

Findings and limits, study-wide: TCR beta V- and J-gene trimming, according to a later analysis, was linked to a missense DCLRE1C variant. The likely explanation for a cluster of highly shared sequence variants was sequencing artifact. Accounts indicate the classifier identified cytomegalovirus status with strong specificity and sensitivity.

The primer mix had 60 Vbeta and 13 Jbeta primers. TCRdb's table, derived via immunoSEQ multiplex PCR, lists solely in-frame clones and lacks some. The sample has approximately 37,000 clones. Germline values: CDR1 SGHTA, CDR2 FQGNSA. Trimming shortened V by 3 bases and J by 7 bases, and 13 bases separated the two germline ends. The CDR3 runs 13 residues. This receptor was obtained from a man between 40 and 49 years old in good health and CMV-seropositive. The chain has TRBV7-2 and TRBJ2-7; tentative D call: TRBD1 (5 bases). The specimen was PBMCs. The CDR3 sequence: CASSFPRSGEQYF. CDR3 bases: TGTGCCAGCAGCTTCCCCCGGTCAGGGGAGCAGTACTTC. Combining the CDR3 with reference TRBV7-2 and TRBJ2-7 gives the whole variable domain GAGVSQSPSNKVTEKGKDVELRCDPISGHTALYWYRQSLGQGLEFLIYFQGNSAPDKSGLPSDRFSAERTGGSVSTLTIQRTQQEDSAVYLCASSFPRSGEQYFGPGTRLTVT.